A single sample is the source of the 32 T cell receptor beta chains below, sequenced in a study of blood T cell repertoires in COVID-19. Produced via immunoSEQ multiplex PCR; TCRdb's table is partial and in-frame only. The table includes roughly 190,000 clones, 70% to 90% detected once. The specimen sequenced was peripheral blood. Every receptor here comes from a man aged 35-49 years with active or convalescent COVID-19.

The genes are TRBV5-4 and TRBJ1-2; D not certain. CDR3 length equals 13 residues. Germline V gene sequence: CDR1 SGHNT, CDR2 YYREEE (reference sequence). The ends were cut back, 2 bases at V and 3 bases at J, with 8 bases in the middle. The CDR3 DNA is TGTGCCAGCAGCTTTGACATGGACTATGGCTACACCTTC. It specifies CASSFDMDYGYTF.

The chain carries TRBV27 and TRBJ1-1; 8 positions match TRBD1. V lost 7 bases and J lost 5; bases outside the gene matches: 6. This CDR3 has 13 residues. Germline V gives CDR1 MNHEY, CDR2 SMNVEV (reference sequence). The CDR3: CASIGQGRTEAFF. The CDR3 DNA is TGTGCCAGCATTGGACAGGGTCGTACTGAAGCTTTCTTT.

This clone has a single count. The rearrangement links TRBV5-1 to TRBJ2-4, with no clear D. Germline lookup yields CDR1 SGHRS and CDR2 YFSETQ. CDR3 size: 14 residues. The ends were cut back, 1 base at V and 2 bases at J, with 7 bases in the middle. The CDR3 nucleotides read TGCGCCAGCAGCTTGACACAGACCAAAAACATTCAGTACTTC. It codes for CASSLTQTKNIQYF.

V usage is TRBV12-5 and J usage is TRBJ1-5, with 7 bases aligning to TRBD1. CDR1 is LGHNT, CDR2 FRNRAP, per germline. This CDR3 is built from 18 residues. Losses at the gene ends were 0 bases for V and 4 bases for J; bases not matched to a gene: 12. In DNA, the CDR3 is TGTGCTAGTGGTTTGGTACGGCCGGGACAGAATCTGAATCAGCCCCAGCATTTT. Translation: CASGLVRPGQNLNQPQHF.

The gene calls are TRBV6-2 or TRBV6-3 and TRBJ2-1; 9 positions agree with TRBD2. Germline loops: CDR1 MNHEY, CDR2 SVGEGT. The CDR3 is 18 residues long. J lost 0 bases, V lost 5 bases, and 11 bases had no gene match. The CDR3 reads CASSRTGLAPSSYNEQFF. CDR3 bases: TGTGCCAGCAGTCGTACGGGACTAGCTCCTAGCTCCTACAATGAGCAGTTCTTC.

The table lists this clone with many counts. The sample holds other DNA sequences that translate to the same CDR3. CDR3 sequence: CASSMESSYEQYF. The CDR3 region has the DNA TGTGCCAGTAGTATGGAGTCCTCCTACGAGCAGTACTTC. J is TRBJ2-7 and V is TRBV19; no reliable D call. The V gene's germline CDR1 is LNHDA and CDR2 SQIVND (reference sequence). The CDR3 has 13 amino acids. Deletions cut 3 bases from V and 0 bases from J, with 6 bases between.

This clone was observed once. The chain combines TRBV9 with TRBJ1-3, with 9 positions matching TRBD1. Losses at the gene ends were 5 bases for V and 4 bases for J; bases not matched to a gene: 10. Looked up from germline, CDR1 is SGDLS and CDR2 is YYNGEE. This CDR3 has 16 residues. The CDR3 spells CASRGTGTGKGNTIYF. CDR3 DNA sequence: TGTGCCAGCAGAGGTACCGGGACAGGGAAGGGAAACACCATATATTTT.

V usage is TRBV7-6 and J usage is TRBJ2-1, with TRBD2 as a possible D gene (5 bases). The CDR3 has 18 residues. V was clipped by 5 bases and J by 9 bases, with 29 bases between them. Germline V gene lookup returns CDR1 SGHVS and CDR2 FNYEAQ. CDR3 loop: CASSPPPPHGGLVGEQFF. The CDR3 DNA is TGTGCCAGCAGCCCCCCTCCCCCTCATGGCGGGTTGGTGGGTGAGCAGTTCTTC.

The rearrangement uses TRBV10-3 and TRBJ1-6; the match to TRBD1 covers 7 bases. Trimming removed 6 bases from V and 6 bases from J; junction bases left unmatched: 2. The CDR3 length is 13 residues. Looked up from germline, CDR1 is ENHRY and CDR2 is SYGVKD. DNA of the CDR3: TGTGCCATCAGCGGACAGGTTAATTCACCCCTCCACTTT. Translating gives CAISGQVNSPLHF.

In this sample, this clone turned up once. The V call is TRBV18, the J call TRBJ2-2; 7 nucleotides line up with TRBD2. CDR3 size: 15 residues. Germline CDR1 and CDR2: KGHSH and LQKENI. V dropped 4 bases and J dropped 5; count of bases not matched to a gene: 7. The CDR3 coding sequence is TGTGCCAGCTCACGAACTAGCGCCACGACCGGGGAGCTGTTTTTT. The encoded protein is CASSRTSATTGELFF.

This clone was seen only a few times. The genes are TRBV6-5 and TRBJ1-6; TRBD1 aligns across 7 bases. Unmatched junction bases numbered 6, after V lost 4 bases and J lost 9 bases. CDR3 size: 14 residues. The V gene's germline CDR1 is MNHEY and CDR2 SVGAGI. DNA for the CDR3: TGTGCCAGCAGTTTCGGGACAGACAGTTCACCCCTCCACTTT. Its translation: CASSFGTDSSPLHF.

The chain carries TRBV7-5 and TRBJ1-4; the listed D gene, TRBD1, was not tested against the DNA. TRBV7-5 constitutes a pseudogene. The CDR3 extends over 14 amino acids. The CDR3 loop is CVRSLVQGNEKLFF. CDR3 DNA: TGTGTCAGAAGCTTGGTCCAGGGCAATGAAAAACTGTTTTTT.

The chain recombines TRBV7-9 with TRBJ1-5; no clear D. Germline V gene sequence: CDR1 SEHNR, CDR2 FQNEAQ (reference sequence). Trimming left V 2 bases short and J 5 bases short, with 16 bases between. This CDR3 is 16 amino acids long. CDR3 nucleotide sequence: TGTGCCAGCAGCTTAACCCTCGGAGTCGAGGATCAGCCCCAGCATTTT. Translated, it gives CASSLTLGVEDQPQHF.

This sequence joins TRBV5-1 and TRBJ1-1, with 12 nucleotides matching TRBD1. The CDR3 consists of 16 residues. With V trimmed by 3 bases and J by 1 base, 4 bases remained unmatched. Looked up from germline, CDR1 is SGHRS and CDR2 is YFSETQ. The CDR3 nucleotides read TGCGCCAGCAGCTCCGGGACAGGGGGCCAGAACACTGAAGCTTTCTTT. It specifies CASSSGTGGQNTEAFF.

The chain employs TRBV7-2 and TRBJ1-5; D is unresolved. Germline V gene lookup returns CDR1 SGHTA and CDR2 FQGNSA. Trimming removed 5 bases at V and 9 bases at J, with 17 bases between. This CDR3 has 14 amino acids. The CDR3 DNA follows: TGTGCCAGCAGCCTAGGGCCAGGCGGGTTGCCCCAGCATTTT. Protein: CASSLGPGGLPQHF.

The chain recombines TRBV5-1 with TRBJ2-3, with D perhaps TRBD2 (5 bases). Per the germline V gene, CDR1 is SGHRS and CDR2 is YFSETQ. This CDR3 has 14 amino acids. Trimming took 4 bases from V and 4 from J, leaving 13 bases between them. In DNA form, the CDR3 reads TGCGCCAGCAGCCCTAGGGAGATCTCAGATACGCAGTATTTT. This sequence encodes CASSPREISDTQYF. The full variable domain, its missing parts supplied by reference TRBV5-1 and TRBJ2-3, is KAGVTQTPRYLIKTRGQQVTLSCSPISGHRSVSWYQQTPGQGLQFLFEYFSETQRNKGNFPGRFSGRQFSNSRSEMNVSTLELGDSALYLCASSPREISDTQYFGPGTRLTVL.

The J gene is TRBJ1-5, the V gene TRBV6-4; the D gene is possibly TRBD1 (5 bases). CDR1 is MRHNA, CDR2 SNTAGT, per germline. V lost 2 bases and J lost 2, with 13 bases in between. This CDR3 has 16 residues. The CDR3 here is CASSDPRGSGNQPQHF. DNA of the CDR3: TGTGCCAGCAGTGACCCTAGGGGATCTGGCAATCAGCCCCAGCATTTT.

V usage is TRBV11-3 and J usage is TRBJ1-5, with D tentatively TRBD1 (5 bases). This CDR3 is 15 amino acids long. V lost 5 bases to trimming and J lost 2 bases, with 13 bases between them. Germline V CDR1 and CDR2: SGHNT, YENEEA. The chain's CDR3 is CASSIRDRGNQPQHF. As DNA, the CDR3 is TGTGCCAGCAGCATCAGGGATAGGGGCAATCAGCCCCAGCATTTT.

This chain links TRBV2 with TRBJ2-1, with a tentative D call TRBD2 (5 bases). V was clipped by 6 bases and J by 8 bases, with 20 bases between them. Germline lookup yields CDR1 SNHLY and CDR2 FYNNEI. The CDR3 spans 15 residues. The CDR3 is CASSTQLGSGYEQFF. The CDR3 DNA is TGTGCCAGCAGCACCCAGTTGGGGTCGGGATATGAGCAGTTCTTC.

This chain joins TRBV28 and TRBJ1-4, with D unclear. V lost 0 bases to trimming and J lost 0 bases, with 11 bases between them. CDR1 is MDHEN and CDR2 is SYDVKM in the germline V gene. CDR3 size: 17 residues. This CDR3 reads CASSLWEEMSTNEKLFF. The CDR3, as DNA: TGTGCCAGCAGTTTATGGGAGGAGATGTCAACTAATGAAAAACTGTTTTTT. Full variable domain (rest looked up from reference TRBV28 and TRBJ1-4): DVKVTQSSRYLVKRTGEKVFLECVQDMDHENMFWYRQDPGLGLRLIYFSYDVKMKEKGDIPEGYSVSREKKERFSLILESASTNQTSMYLCASSLWEEMSTNEKLFFGSGTQLSVL.

The V and J genes are TRBV19 and TRBJ2-3, with 9 bases identical to TRBD2. The V gene's germline CDR1 is LNHDA and CDR2 SQIVND (reference sequence). The V segment lost 5 bases and the J segment 0 bases; nucleotides outside the gene matches: 6. This CDR3 has 16 amino acids. Here the CDR3 reads CASSFRLAASTDTQYF. As DNA, the CDR3 is TGTGCCAGTAGTTTCCGACTAGCGGCGAGCACAGATACGCAGTATTTT.

This clone came up a few times. The gene calls are TRBV9 and TRBJ2-1; D gene unclear. The germline V gene has CDR1 SGDLS and CDR2 YYNGEE. Deletions cut 0 bases from V and 3 bases from J, with 7 bases between. The CDR3 contains 14 residues. The chain's CDR3 is CASSVVGDYNEQFF. The CDR3 bases are TGTGCCAGCAGCGTAGTAGGAGACTACAATGAGCAGTTCTTC. The entire variable domain, with the rest obtained from reference TRBV9 and TRBJ2-1, is as follows: DSGVTQTPKHLITATGQRVTLRCSPRSGDLSVYWYQQSLDQGLQFLIQYYNGEERAKGNILERFSAQQFPDLHSELNLSSLELGDSALYFCASSVVGDYNEQFFGPGTRLTVL.

V and J are TRBV24-1 and TRBJ2-1; 7 bases map to TRBD2. Germline V gene data show CDR1 as KGHDR and CDR2 as SFDVKD. J gave up 8 bases and V 2 bases, and 11 bases lay outside the gene matches. The CDR3 is made up of 16 amino acids. The CDR3 loop is CATSDSGGGRVYEQFF. The CDR3 DNA is TGTGCCACCAGTGATTCGGGAGGCGGGAGAGTCTATGAGCAGTTCTTC.

The gene calls are TRBV12-3 or TRBV12-4 and TRBJ2-7, with D tentatively TRBD1 (6 bases). V lost 5 bases, J lost 5 bases, and 10 bases lay in between. The length of the CDR3 is 12 residues. CDR3: CASSPGQHEQYF. CDR3 nucleotides: TGTGCCAGCAGTCCTGGACAGCACGAGCAGTACTTC.

This clone has a handful of counts. This sequence joins TRBV7-2 and TRBJ1-5; tentatively, D is TRBD1 (6 bases). The germline V gene has CDR1 SGHTA and CDR2 FQGNSA. V was clipped by 2 bases and J by 2 bases, with 10 bases between them. This CDR3 is 15 amino acids long. The CDR3 here is CASSLTAGGNQPQHF. CDR3 DNA: TGTGCCAGCAGCTTAACAGCAGGGGGCAATCAGCCCCAGCATTTT.

The CDR3 loop reads CASSPGQGRFNEQFF. The CDR3 DNA is TGCGCCAGCAGCCCGGGACAGGGGCGTTTCAATGAGCAGTTCTTC. The V call is TRBV5-1, the J call TRBJ2-1; 10 nucleotides line up with TRBD1. Germline loops: CDR1 SGHRS, CDR2 YFSETQ. Trimming at V came to 4 bases and at J to 6 bases, leaving 7 bases not matched to a gene. The CDR3 covers 15 residues.

The V and J genes are TRBV11-2 and TRBJ1-1; D is ambiguous. Trimming shortened V by 6 bases and J by 1 base, and 9 bases separated the two germline ends. This CDR3 comprises 13 residues. From germline, CDR1 is SGHAT and CDR2 FQNNGV. The DNA for the CDR3 is TGTGCCAGCAGATACATATCGAACACTGAAGCTTTCTTT. Translating gives CASRYISNTEAFF.

This chain joins TRBV19 and TRBJ2-7, with D perhaps matching TRBD1 (6 bases). V lost 3 bases, J lost 3 bases, and 27 bases lay in between. CDR1 and CDR2 from the germline V gene are LNHDA and SQIVND (reference sequence). The CDR3 is made up of 19 amino acids. CDR3 region: CASSIPSLTRGSYCYEQYF. The CDR3 nucleotides are TGTGCCAGTAGTATTCCCTCCCTAACCAGGGGATCTTATTGCTACGAGCAGTACTTC.

The sample holds one count of this clone. V and J are TRBV4-3 and TRBJ2-5; D is undetermined. V gave up 1 base and J gave up 5 bases, with 11 bases separating them. The CDR3 covers 14 residues. The germline CDR1 and CDR2 sequences are LGHNA and YSLEER. This CDR3 reads CASSQGLGMETQYF. The CDR3, as DNA: TGCGCCAGCAGCCAAGGACTGGGTATGGAGACCCAGTACTTC.

This clone appeared once. The chain has TRBV20-1 and TRBJ2-1, with TRBD2 as a possible D gene (7 bases). The CDR3 totals 11 residues. From germline, CDR1 is DFQATT and CDR2 SNEGSKA (reference sequence). CDR3: CTAGRGKEQFF. The CDR3 DNA reads TGCACGGCGGGGAGGGGGAAGGAGCAGTTCTTC.

V and J are TRBV7-9 and TRBJ2-1; TRBD2 matches 8 bases. The CDR3 is 16 amino acids. V lost 5 bases, J lost 3 bases, and 9 bases stayed unmatched. CDR1 and CDR2 (germline): SEHNR, FQNEAQ (reference sequence). The CDR3 loop is CASSKEAGGNYNEQFF. As DNA, the CDR3 is TGTGCCAGCAGCAAAGAGGCGGGGGGAAACTACAATGAGCAGTTCTTC.

The chain couples TRBV21-1 to TRBJ2-3; TRBD2, as called in the table, went unchecked against the DNA. TRBV21-1 represents a pseudogene. The length of the CDR3 is 16 residues. The CDR3: CASSKEAGGPTDTQYF. The CDR3 DNA follows: TGTGCCAGCAGCAAAGAAGCGGGAGGGCCCACAGATACGCAGTATTTT.